What follows are 32 T cell receptor beta chains derived from one specimen sequenced in a study of Graves' ophthalmopathy and Graves' hyperthyroidism. As the template, RNA transcripts were used to amplify TCR beta CDR3 regions. Second-round multiplex PCR followed a first-round RT-PCR using HTBI primers. Each CDR3 protein gets one entry after TCRdb re-called the multiplex PCR reads with MiXCR. The sample lists under 800,000 distinct CDR3 sequences; 22% were seen once. The specimen was peripheral blood. The receptors stem from a young woman with stable Graves' hyperthyroidism. Some clones in this sample may be carry-over from other donors' samples.

This clonotype has only a few counts. The chain couples TRBV18 to TRBJ2-5; D remains unclear. The CDR3 consists of 12 residues. The ends were cut back, 5 bases at V and 5 bases at J, with 9 bases in the middle. The germline gives CDR1 KGHSH, CDR2 LQKENI. The CDR3 DNA reads TGTGCCAGCTCAGCTGATGGGGAGACCCAGTACTTC. Its translation is CASSADGETQYF.

This clonotype showed up just a few times. The rearrangement uses TRBV7-2 and TRBJ2-3; D remains unclear. Germline loops: CDR1 SGHTA, CDR2 FQGNSA. CDR3 length: 14 amino acids. Deletions cut 5 bases from V and 6 bases from J, with 15 bases between. The DNA for the CDR3 is TGTGCCAGCAGCCAACGGTCCCTCCACGATACGCAGTATTTT. Its protein product is CASSQRSLHDTQYF.

The V gene is TRBV20-1, the J gene TRBJ2-7; D ambiguous. The CDR3 has 12 residues. Germline V gene sequence: CDR1 DFQATT, CDR2 SNEGSKA (reference sequence). The V gene lost 3 bases and the J gene lost 2 bases, with 8 bases spanning the gap. The CDR3 nucleotides are TGCAGTGCTAGCGCCAGCCCCTACGAGCAGTACTTC. Translated, it gives CSASASPYEQYF.

The rearrangement uses TRBV7-3 and TRBJ1-6, with D possibly matching TRBD1 (5 bases). Per the germline V gene, CDR1 is SGHTA and CDR2 is FQGTGA. There are 15 residues in the CDR3. V lost 5 bases and J 4 bases, leaving 12 bases between the germline ends. DNA of the CDR3: TGTGCCAGCAGCCAGATTGACAGATATAATTCACCCCTCCACTTT. It specifies CASSQIDRYNSPLHF.

Regarding this clonotype: Being one base from a much bigger clone, this may be a read error. The CDR3 DNA reads as TGTGCCAGCAGTTTAAGGCCAGGGGCCCAGAACACTGAAGCTTTCTTT. Its translation is CASSLRPGAQNTEAFF. V gene TRBV12-3 or TRBV12-4 combines with J gene TRBJ1-1, with D tentatively TRBD1 (6 bases). Trimming cost V 2 bases and J 1 base, with 14 bases left between them. The CDR3 covers 16 residues.

The chain has TRBV20-1 and TRBJ1-5, with D hard to call. Germline loops: CDR1 DFQATT, CDR2 SNEGSKA (reference sequence). The CDR3 spans 12 residues. V shed 6 bases and J shed 5 bases, with 11 bases lying between them. CDR3 amino acids: CSAAIAYQPQHF. The CDR3, as DNA: TGCAGTGCCGCTATTGCCTATCAGCCCCAGCATTTT.

V and J are TRBV5-6 and TRBJ2-2, with a weak D call TRBD1 (5 bases). Trimming cost V 4 bases and J 2 bases, with 15 bases left between them. The CDR3 has 16 residues. In germline, CDR1 is SGHDT, CDR2 YYEEEE. The CDR3 reads CASSPRMGLNTGELFF. In DNA, the CDR3 is TGTGCCAGCAGCCCTAGGATGGGGCTTAACACCGGGGAGCTGTTTTTT.

This clonotype was counted ten times or more. V usage is TRBV20-1 and J usage is TRBJ1-1; D unresolved. V was pared by 3 bases and J by 1 base, with 15 bases between. Per germline, CDR1 DFQATT and CDR2 SNEGSKA (reference sequence). This CDR3 is built from 15 residues. The CDR3 here is CSASSRSGANTEAFF. DNA for the CDR3: TGCAGTGCTAGTTCCCGTTCAGGCGCGAACACTGAAGCTTTCTTT.

This clonotype was found many times. DNA of the CDR3: TGTGCCAGCAGTTTTTGGGCGGGAGGGCCGAAATCCTACGAGCAGTACTTC. This codes for CASSFWAGGPKSYEQYF. The chain links TRBV12-3 or TRBV12-4 to TRBJ2-7; TRBD2 aligns across 9 bases. The CDR3 extends over 17 amino acids. V dropped 3 bases and J dropped 1; count of bases not matched to a gene: 10.

This clonotype was detected a few times. The rearrangement links TRBV20-1 to TRBJ2-7, with a tentative D call TRBD1 (6 bases). This CDR3 comprises 16 residues. V was pared by 3 bases and J by 3 bases, with 21 bases between. Germline assignment: CDR1 DFQATT and CDR2 SNEGSKA (reference sequence). CDR3 protein: CSARTKQGKLDYEQYF. Written as DNA, the CDR3 is TGCAGTGCTAGGACTAAACAGGGAAAGCTAGACTACGAGCAGTACTTC.

The V call is TRBV28, the J call TRBJ1-1; 10 nucleotides align to TRBD1. V shed 5 bases and J 4 bases; nucleotides not matched to a gene: 10. CDR1 MDHEN and CDR2 SYDVKM come from the germline V gene. CDR3 length: 16 residues. CDR3 DNA: TGTGCCAGCAGTCTCTACCCGACAGGGGGCCGCACTGAAGCTTTCTTT. Protein: CASSLYPTGGRTEAFF.

This clonotype was observed many times. This chain joins TRBV6-5 and TRBJ1-5; maybe TRBD1 (6 bases). Between the trimmed V and J ends, which lost 4 bases and 9 bases, there was a span of 13 bases. The CDR3 spans 13 residues. Germline V gene data show CDR1 as MNHEY and CDR2 as SVGAGI. The CDR3 sequence: CASSWGGVPPQHF. DNA of the CDR3: TGTGCCAGCAGTTGGGGGGGCGTCCCGCCCCAGCATTTT.

This clonotype was detected a few times. The CDR3 DNA follows: TGTGCCAGCAGTAACACCTTCTACGAGCAGTACTTC. Its protein is CASSNTFYEQYF. The rearrangement uses TRBV12-3 or TRBV12-4 and TRBJ2-7; D ambiguous. The CDR3 extends over 12 amino acids. The V end was cut by 5 bases, the J end by 3 bases, with 8 bases between.

This clonotype was counted ten times or more. The gene calls are TRBV2 and TRBJ1-6, with D tentatively TRBD1 (5 bases). CDR1 is SNHLY and CDR2 is FYNNEI in the germline V gene. There are 13 residues in the CDR3. Trimming stripped 8 bases from V and 6 bases from J, with 11 bases between. CDR3 sequence (DNA): TGTGCCAGCCGGGGGACGGTTAATTCACCCCTCCACTTT. Translated: CASRGTVNSPLHF.

This clonotype was recorded at least ten times. A read error is possible here, since a much larger clone lies one base away. V gene TRBV5-8 combines with J gene TRBJ2-7, with TRBD1 matching over 9 bases. Germline V gene lookup returns CDR1 SGHTS and CDR2 YDEGEE. After removal of 4 bases from V and 1 base from J, the junction contained 3 bases not matched to a gene. The CDR3 length is 14 residues. CDR3 DNA: TGTGCCAGCAGCCGGGACAGGGATTCCTACGAGCAGTACTTC. Translated: CASSRDRDSYEQYF.

The chain carries TRBV28 and TRBJ1-2, with 9 bases aligning to TRBD1. Germline CDR1 and CDR2: MDHEN and SYDVKM. There are 17 residues in the CDR3. V lost 5 bases, J lost 8 bases, and 18 bases stayed unmatched. For the CDR3, the DNA is TGTGCCAGCAGTCCACCGTGGGGTACAGGGGGCAGGAGGGGCTACACCTTC. Residues: CASSPPWGTGGRRGYTF.

This clonotype was seen repeatedly, ten times or more. The rearrangement joins TRBV20-1 to TRBJ2-5; 8 nucleotides align to TRBD1. Germline CDR1 is DFQATT and CDR2 is SNEGSKA (reference sequence). Trimming removed 3 bases from V and 5 bases from J; junction bases left unmatched: 11. The CDR3 totals 15 residues. In DNA form, the CDR3 reads TGCAGTGCTAGGGCAGCCTCAGGGGGCTGGGAGACCCAGTACTTC. Translated, it gives CSARAASGGWETQYF.

This clonotype was seen repeatedly, ten times or more. This sequence joins TRBV7-3 and TRBJ1-1; no reliable D call. V lost 1 base, J lost 1 base, and 4 bases lay in between. Germline V CDR1 and CDR2: SGHTA, FQGTGA. The CDR3 runs to 13 residues. The CDR3 region has the DNA TGTGCCAGCAGCTTAAATTGGAACACTGAAGCTTTCTTT. This translates into CASSLNWNTEAFF. Based on the CDR3 plus reference TRBV7-3 and TRBJ1-1, the full variable domain is GAGVSQTPSNKVTEKGKYVELRCDPISGHTALYWYRQSLGQGPEFLIYFQGTGAADDSGLPNDRFFAVRPEGSVSTLKIQRTERGDSAVYLCASSLNWNTEAFFGQGTRLTVV.

This clonotype was recorded at least ten times. The chain joins TRBV7-2 to TRBJ1-1, with no clear D. Germline-derived CDR1 and CDR2 are SGHTA and FQGNSA. Trimming cost V 8 bases and J 0 bases, with 7 bases left between them. The CDR3 runs 12 residues. The chain's CDR3 is CASGLMNTEAFF. As DNA, the CDR3 is TGTGCCAGCGGTCTGATGAACACTGAAGCTTTCTTT.

The table lists this clonotype with a few counts. The J gene is TRBJ1-1, the V gene TRBV2, with TRBD1 as a possible D gene (5 bases). From germline, CDR1 is SNHLY and CDR2 FYNNEI. Trimming removed 8 bases from V and 4 bases from J, with 26 bases in between. This CDR3 is built from 17 residues. For the CDR3, the DNA is TGTGCCAGCCCGCCCTTGGGATCGGGGCAAAGGAGCACTGAAGCTTTCTTT. Its protein product is CASPPLGSGQRSTEAFF.

This chain links TRBV28 with TRBJ1-1; TRBD1 aligns across 9 bases. V was clipped by 5 bases and J by 10 bases; unmatched bases: 8. Germline CDR1 is MDHEN and CDR2 is SYDVKM. The CDR3 is 13 residues long. DNA for the CDR3: TGTGCCAGCAGTCACGGACAGGGGTCGAGAGCTTTCTTT. It specifies CASSHGQGSRAFF. The full variable domain, in which reference TRBV28 and TRBJ1-1 provide the parts outside the CDR3, is DVKVTQSSRYLVKRTGEKVFLECVQDMDHENMFWYRQDPGLGLRLIYFSYDVKMKEKGDIPEGYSVSREKKERFSLILESASTNQTSMYLCASSHGQGSRAFFGQGTRLTVV.

This clonotype has only a few counts. The chain joins TRBV7-9 to TRBJ2-2; a weak D match, TRBD2 (6 bases). The ends were cut back, 5 bases at V and 7 bases at J, with 14 bases in the middle. Germline values: CDR1 SEHNR, CDR2 FQNEAQ (reference sequence). The CDR3 length is 14 residues. The CDR3 nucleotides read TGTGCCAGCAGCCCCTCGGCGGGGTACGGGGAGCTGTTTTTT. Protein sequence: CASSPSAGYGELFF.

This clonotype was observed many times. The chain carries TRBV5-1 and TRBJ2-5, with no clear D. The CDR3 contains 16 residues. Germline CDR1 is SGHRS and CDR2 is YFSETQ. V lost 2 bases to trimming and J lost 0 bases, with 14 bases between them. The CDR3 loop is CASSLKPSGDQETQYF. The CDR3, as DNA: TGCGCCAGCAGCTTAAAACCTTCCGGTGACCAAGAGACCCAGTACTTC. Together with reference TRBV5-1 and TRBJ2-5, the CDR3 gives the full variable domain: KAGVTQTPRYLIKTRGQQVTLSCSPISGHRSVSWYQQTPGQGLQFLFEYFSETQRNKGNFPGRFSGRQFSNSRSEMNVSTLELGDSALYLCASSLKPSGDQETQYFGPGTRLLVL.

This clonotype was observed at least ten times. A read error may produce the germline difference seen at one junction end. The chain uses TRBV12-3 or TRBV12-4 and TRBJ1-6; D is uncertain. This CDR3 region has 14 residues. The chain's CDR3 is CACSFGNYNSPLHF. The DNA for the CDR3 is TGTGCCTGCAGTTTTGGAAATTATAATTCACCCCTCCACTTT.

The V and J genes are TRBV6-5 and TRBJ2-4; 10 bases align to TRBD1. The CDR3 runs to 13 residues. After removal of 11 bases from V and 7 bases from J, the junction contained 8 bases not matched to a gene. Looked up from germline, CDR1 is MNHEY and CDR2 is SVGAGI. The CDR3 loop is CASYRTGGNIQYF. The CDR3 coding sequence is TGTGCCTCTTATCGGACAGGGGGGAACATTCAGTACTTC.

This clonotype was counted many times. The chain employs TRBV12-3 or TRBV12-4 and TRBJ1-1; D not resolved. This CDR3 is built from 12 residues. Between the trimmed V and J ends, which lost 4 bases and 4 bases, there was a span of 7 bases. CDR3 DNA sequence: TGTGCCAGCAGTTCCAGTGGCACTGAAGCTTTCTTT. Its translation is CASSSSGTEAFF.

This clonotype was counted at least ten times. The V and J genes are TRBV5-1 and TRBJ2-7, with D possibly being TRBD2 (5 bases). The CDR3 totals 14 residues. Germline V gives CDR1 SGHRS, CDR2 YFSETQ. V lost 0 bases and J 7 bases, leaving 14 bases between the germline ends. Written as DNA, the CDR3 is TGCGCCAGCAGCTTGGTTCAGATGTCGGGGGAGCAGTACTTC. It is translated as CASSLVQMSGEQYF.

In this sample, this clonotype turned up many times. The CDR3 loop reads CASSQDVRTSTEAFF. CDR3 nucleotide sequence: TGTGCCAGCAGCCAAGATGTCCGGACCAGCACTGAAGCTTTCTTT. The chain is built from TRBV14 and TRBJ1-1; D unclear. Germline V lookup: CDR1 SGHDN, CDR2 FVKESK. This CDR3 spans 15 amino acids. The V end was cut by 0 bases, the J end by 4 bases, with 12 bases between.

This clonotype was seen ten or more times. V and J are TRBV27 and TRBJ1-1; D is possibly TRBD1 (5 bases). Trimming cost V 6 bases and J 5 bases, with 16 bases left between them. CDR1 is MNHEY, CDR2 SMNVEV, per germline (reference sequence). The CDR3 is 14 residues long. CDR3 amino acids: CASSRRTWGTEAFF. The CDR3 DNA is TGTGCCAGCAGCCGAAGGACTTGGGGGACTGAAGCTTTCTTT.

This clonotype was seen a handful of times. CDR3 loop: CATRLVRGTGELFF. CDR3 nucleotides: TGTGCCACCAGACTTGTAAGGGGTACCGGGGAGCTGTTTTTT. The V gene is TRBV15, the J gene TRBJ2-2; weak D call: TRBD1 (5 bases). The CDR3 is made up of 14 amino acids. The V end was cut by 6 bases, the J end by 5 bases, with 13 bases between. Germline-derived CDR1 and CDR2 are LNHNV and YYDKDF (reference sequence). Looking up the rest from reference TRBV15 and TRBJ2-2 gives the full variable domain: DAMVIQNPRYQVTQFGKPVTLSCSQTLNHNVMYWYQQKSSQAPKLLFHYYDKDFNNEADTPDNFQSRRPNTSFCFLDIRSPGLGDTAMYLCATRLVRGTGELFFGEGSRLTVL.

The J gene is TRBJ2-2, the V gene TRBV5-1; TRBD2 aligns across 10 bases. Germline loops: CDR1 SGHRS, CDR2 YFSETQ. V dropped 1 base and J dropped 5; count of bases not matched to a gene: 8. The CDR3 is made up of 17 amino acids. CDR3 bases: TGCGCCAGCAGCTTGTTTGGGCTAGCGGGGGATACCGGGGAGCTGTTTTTT. Translating gives CASSLFGLAGDTGELFF.

This clonotype was seen many times. The chain links TRBV6-5 to TRBJ2-7; D remains ambiguous. Trimming took 2 bases from V and 0 from J, leaving 8 bases between them. The germline gives CDR1 MNHEY, CDR2 SVGAGI. The CDR3 sequence is 14 residues long. CDR3 nucleotide sequence: TGTGCCAGCAGTTACCCAGGAAACTCCTACGAGCAGTACTTC. Translation gives CASSYPGNSYEQYF.